The 25 T cell receptor beta chains below all came from one sample that was sequenced in a study of cytomegalovirus exposure and HLA in healthy donors. Libraries were prepared by immunoSEQ multiplex PCR; TCRdb keeps only in-frame clonotypes and omits some of them. The sample includes 200,000 to 250,000 clones, less than 85% of them seen just once. Sequencing was carried out using PBMCs. Every receptor here comes from a woman aged 18-29 years in good health and CMV-seronegative.

This chain connects TRBV7-3 to TRBJ2-1, with 7 bases fitting TRBD2. V lost 1 base to trimming and J lost 0 bases; unmatched junction nucleotides: 0. Germline V lookup: CDR1 SGHTA, CDR2 FQGTGA. This CDR3 comprises 15 residues. The DNA for the CDR3 is TGTGCCAGCAGCTTAAGCGGGAGCTCCTACAATGAGCAGTTCTTC. It is translated as CASSLSGSSYNEQFF.

The rearrangement uses TRBV2 and TRBJ1-1; D possibly corresponds to TRBD1 (5 bases). Trimming took off 4 bases at V and 8 bases at J, with 14 bases between the two ends. The germline CDR1 and CDR2 sequences are SNHLY and FYNNEI. CDR3 size: 13 residues. The CDR3 region is CASSASRGTEAFF. The CDR3 nucleotides read TGTGCCAGCAGTGCATCGAGGGGTACGGAAGCTTTCTTT. Based on the CDR3 plus reference TRBV2 and TRBJ1-1, the full variable domain is EPEVTQTPSHQVTQMGQEVILRCVPISNHLYFYWYRQILGQKVEFLVSFYNNEISEKSEIFDDQFSVERPDGSNFTLKIRSTKLEDSAMYFCASSASRGTEAFFGQGTRLTVV.

The chain is built from TRBV30 and TRBJ1-2, with 12 bases aligning to TRBD1. This CDR3 comprises 17 residues. The ends lost 3 bases at V and 5 bases at J; junction bases unmatched: 13. Germline CDR1 GTSNPN, CDR2 SVGIG (reference sequence). The CDR3 bases are TGTGCCTGGAGACCCCACCCCAGGGACAGGGGGCTTTATGGCTACACCTTC. This gives the protein CAWRPHPRDRGLYGYTF.

The chain combines TRBV6-1 with TRBJ1-2; unclear D gene. V was cut by 2 bases and J by 4 bases, with 11 bases left in between. The germline V gene has CDR1 MNHNS and CDR2 SASEGT. CDR3 length: 14 residues. The CDR3 protein is CASSEPWQIYGYTF. CDR3 coding DNA: TGTGCCAGCAGTGAACCTTGGCAGATCTATGGCTACACCTTC.

The V gene is TRBV6-5, the J gene TRBJ2-1; D could derive from TRBD1 or TRBD2 (5 bases each). The length of the CDR3 is 14 residues. The germline V gene has CDR1 MNHEY and CDR2 SVGAGI. V was shortened by 6 bases and J by 2 bases, with 11 bases between the two germline ends. The CDR3 DNA sequence: TGTGCCAGCAGCCCACGGGGCACCTACAATGAGCAGTTCTTC. Residues: CASSPRGTYNEQFF.

The CDR3 sequence: CASSVYNEQFF. In DNA form, the CDR3 reads TGTGCCAGCAGCGTCTACAATGAGCAGTTCTTC. This rearrangement joins TRBV9 to TRBJ2-1; D call uncertain. CDR1 SGDLS and CDR2 YYNGEE come from the germline V gene. V lost 2 bases to trimming and J lost 3 bases, with 0 bases between them. CDR3 length: 11 residues.

This clone was counted between two and nine times. V and J are TRBV10-2 and TRBJ2-7; D not certain. Germline-derived CDR1 and CDR2 are WSHSY and SAAADI. This CDR3 is 13 amino acids long. Deletions cut 7 bases from V and 0 bases from J, with 10 bases between. CDR3 loop: CASTLGGSYEQYF. The CDR3 nucleotides are TGCGCCAGCACTTTGGGCGGCTCCTACGAGCAGTACTTC.

The genes are TRBV5-6 and TRBJ1-2; possibly TRBD1 for D (5 bases). The germline V gene has CDR1 SGHDT and CDR2 YYEEEE. V lost 4 bases and J lost 5, with 15 bases in between. The CDR3 totals 14 residues. CDR3 coding DNA: TGTGCCAGCAGCGGTCGGGGGGTGTGGTATGGCTACACCTTC. As protein: CASSGRGVWYGYTF. The full variable domain, completed using reference TRBV5-6 and TRBJ1-2, is DAGVTQSPTHLIKTRGQQVTLRCSPKSGHDTVSWYQQALGQGPQFIFQYYEEEERQRGNFPDRFSGHQFPNYSSELNVNALLLGDSALYLCASSGRGVWYGYTFGSGTRLTVV.

The gene calls are TRBV5-1 and TRBJ1-3, with a possible D match to TRBD1 (6 bases). This CDR3 comprises 17 residues. Germline assignment: CDR1 SGHRS and CDR2 YFSETQ. Trimming left V 2 bases short and J 0 bases short, with 15 bases between. The CDR3 region is CASSFIPTGSSGNTIYF. As DNA, the CDR3 is TGCGCCAGCAGCTTCATTCCGACAGGCAGCTCTGGAAACACCATATATTTT.

The genes are TRBV30 and TRBJ2-6, with D possibly being TRBD1 (6 bases). CDR1 GTSNPN and CDR2 SVGIG come from the germline V gene (reference sequence). The CDR3 extends over 15 amino acids. The ends were cut back, 2 bases at V and 7 bases at J, with 15 bases in the middle. DNA of the CDR3: TGTGCCTGGAGTTCCGGACAGTTAGGAGCCAACGTCCTGACTTTC. This sequence encodes CAWSSGQLGANVLTF. The whole variable domain, remainder taken from reference TRBV30 and TRBJ2-6, is SQTIHQWPATLVQPVGSPLSLECTVEGTSNPNLYWYRQAAGRGLQLLFYSVGIGQISSEVPQNLSASRPQDRQFILSSKKLLLSDSGFYLCAWSSGQLGANVLTFGAGSRLTVL.

This clone was observed once. J is TRBJ2-7 and V is TRBV6-5; the D is unclear. CDR1 and CDR2 from the germline V gene are MNHEY and SVGAGI. V dropped 2 bases and J dropped 3 bases, with 8 bases sitting between them. This CDR3 has 13 residues. The CDR3 DNA reads TGTGCCAGCAGTTACCCGGGCCGCTACGAGCAGTACTTC. It encodes CASSYPGRYEQYF.

The chain recombines TRBV29-1 with TRBJ1-1; D is unclear. Germline V gives CDR1 SQVTM, CDR2 ANQGSEA. CDR3 size: 11 residues. Trimming cost V 5 bases and J 7 bases, with 11 bases left between them. CDR3 in amino acids: CSVIWVGEAFF. DNA of the CDR3: TGCAGCGTTATTTGGGTGGGTGAAGCTTTCTTT.

This rearrangement joins TRBV6-6 to TRBJ2-3; D is uncertain. The length of the CDR3 is 13 residues. Trimming took 2 bases from V and 2 from J, leaving 5 bases between them. CDR1 is MNHNY, CDR2 SVGAGI, per germline (reference sequence). The CDR3 DNA sequence: TGTGCCAGCAGTTACCTAGACACAGATACGCAGTATTTT. It specifies CASSYLDTDTQYF.

The chain couples TRBV5-1 to TRBJ1-2; 7 bases agree with TRBD1. The CDR3 consists of 16 residues. Germline values: CDR1 SGHRS, CDR2 YFSETQ. The trim removed 3 bases at V and 4 bases at J, leaving 12 bases unmatched. The CDR3 coding sequence is TGCGCCAGCAGCTCCTCAACCGGGACAGCTTTCTATGGCTACACCTTC. Amino acid sequence: CASSSSTGTAFYGYTF.

V usage is TRBV7-9 and J usage is TRBJ1-4; the D gene is possibly TRBD1 (5 bases). Trimming took off 4 bases at V and 3 bases at J, with 12 bases between the two ends. There are 15 residues in the CDR3. Germline V lookup: CDR1 SEHNR, CDR2 FQNEAQ (reference sequence). For the CDR3, the DNA is TGTGCCAGCAGCTCGCAAGTAGGGGCTAATGAAAAACTGTTTTTT. Amino acids: CASSSQVGANEKLFF.

The V gene is TRBV2, the J gene TRBJ2-7; D is undetermined. The CDR3 has 10 residues. Germline V CDR1 and CDR2: SNHLY, FYNNEI. V was trimmed by 7 bases and J by 5 bases, leaving 6 bases between them. Here the CDR3 reads CASTSNEQYF. The DNA of the CDR3 is TGTGCCAGCACGAGTAACGAGCAGTACTTC. The variable domain in full, completed from reference TRBV2 and TRBJ2-7, reads EPEVTQTPSHQVTQMGQEVILRCVPISNHLYFYWYRQILGQKVEFLVSFYNNEISEKSEIFDDQFSVERPDGSNFTLKIRSTKLEDSAMYFCASTSNEQYFGPGTRLTVT.

This clone was detected only once. The chain's CDR3 is CASSTTSGVYNEQFF. The CDR3 DNA reads TGTGCCAGCAGCACGACTAGCGGGGTCTACAATGAGCAGTTCTTC. The chain joins TRBV6-1 to TRBJ2-1; 11 bases are shared with TRBD2. Germline-derived CDR1 and CDR2 are MNHNS and SASEGT. The CDR3 contains 15 residues. After removal of 6 bases from V and 3 bases from J, the junction contained 4 bases not matched to a gene.

This rearrangement joins TRBV5-8 to TRBJ2-1; D unresolved. CDR1 and CDR2 (germline): SGHTS, YDEGEE. The CDR3 is 12 residues long. Trimming took 1 base from V and 7 from J, leaving 6 bases between them. This chain's CDR3 is CASSLSQNEQFF. CDR3 DNA: TGTGCCAGCAGCTTGTCCCAGAATGAGCAGTTCTTC. Together with reference TRBV5-8 and TRBJ2-1, the CDR3 gives the full variable domain: EAGVTQSPTHLIKTRGQQATLRCSPISGHTSVYWYQQALGLGLQFLLWYDEGEERNRGNFPPRFSGRQFPNYSSELNVNALELEDSALYLCASSLSQNEQFFGPGTRLTVL.

The CDR3 reads CASSSRLQETQYF. CDR3 nucleotide sequence: TGTGCCAGCAGTTCGCGCTTACAAGAGACCCAGTACTTC. The chain combines TRBV27 with TRBJ2-5; D is unclear. V was shortened by 4 bases and J by 2 bases, with 8 bases between the two germline ends. Germline V gene sequence: CDR1 MNHEY, CDR2 SMNVEV (reference sequence). This CDR3 spans 13 amino acids.

This clone is a singleton in its sample. The rearrangement uses TRBV7-8 and TRBJ1-2; no reliable D call. Germline V gene lookup returns CDR1 SGHVS and CDR2 FQNEAQ. This CDR3 comprises 15 residues. V dropped 2 bases and J dropped 5 bases, with 15 bases sitting between them. In DNA, the CDR3 is TGTGCCAGCAGCTTATTCTATTCCGGGGAGTATGGCTACACCTTC. The encoded protein is CASSLFYSGEYGYTF.

This clone was picked up one time. The chain links TRBV30 to TRBJ2-1; D gene ambiguous. The CDR3 has 13 amino acids. CDR1 and CDR2 from the germline V gene are GTSNPN and SVGIG (reference sequence). Trimming removed 0 bases at V and 5 bases at J, with 8 bases between. CDR3 sequence (DNA): TGTGCCTGGAGTGTACAACCAGACAATGAGCAGTTCTTC. Encoded protein: CAWSVQPDNEQFF.

This clone came up a few times. J is TRBJ2-7 and V is TRBV4-1; 9 positions match TRBD2. Per germline, CDR1 MGHRA and CDR2 YSYEKL. Losses at the gene ends were 0 bases for V and 0 bases for J; bases not matched to a gene: 6. CDR3 length: 17 residues. The CDR3 DNA follows: TGCGCCAGCAGCCAAGATCCGGGGACTAGCCGCTCCTACGAGCAGTACTTC. It is translated as CASSQDPGTSRSYEQYF.

This clone was seen once. The chain is built from TRBV19 and TRBJ2-7; no clear D. The CDR3 runs to 14 residues. The germline V and J ends were trimmed by 2 bases and 1 base, with 9 bases remaining between them. Germline-derived CDR1 and CDR2 are LNHDA and SQIVND (reference sequence). The CDR3 coding sequence is TGTGCCAGTAGTATATTCCGAGGTTCCTACGAGCAGTACTTC. It yields the protein CASSIFRGSYEQYF.

This chain joins TRBV9 and TRBJ2-7; tentative D call: TRBD1 (5 bases). Germline loops: CDR1 SGDLS, CDR2 YYNGEE. The CDR3 totals 14 residues. V lost 4 bases, J lost 2 bases, and 13 bases lay in between. The CDR3 DNA follows: TGTGCCAGCAGCACTGAAGCAGGGACCTACGAGCAGTACTTC. It codes for CASSTEAGTYEQYF.

The chain combines TRBV30 with TRBJ1-1; D perhaps matches TRBD1 (5 bases). There are 13 residues in the CDR3. From germline, CDR1 is GTSNPN and CDR2 SVGIG (reference sequence). Trimming removed 3 bases at V and 0 bases at J, with 8 bases between. CDR3 bases: TGTGCCTGGAGCGGGGACTTGAACACTGAAGCTTTCTTT. Amino acid sequence: CAWSGDLNTEAFF.